Listed here are 15 T cell receptor beta chains from one sample, sequenced in a study of blood T cells in healthy people across ages. Next came a second PCR, run for about 7 to 12 cycles, which used a sample-barcoded 5' primer along with a J-beta primer mix. One entry per CDR3 protein results from TCRdb running MiXCR on the 5' RACE reads. The sample includes some 1.4 million distinct CDR3 sequences, about 43% seen only once; the top ten take 7.9%. The specimen was blood. The receptors originated from a woman aged 18-35 years in good health.

This clonotype has a handful of counts. An end of the junction does not agree with germline; a read error may underlie this. V gene TRBV7-7 combines with J gene TRBJ2-1; 7 positions agree with TRBD1. The CDR3 extends over 15 amino acids. Germline CDR1 is SSHAT and CDR2 is FNYEAQ (reference sequence). The DNA of the CDR3 is TGTGCTAGCAGCTCTGGGACAGCGGCCTACAATGAGCAGTTCTTC. Residues: CASSSGTAAYNEQFF.

In regard to this clonotype: This could be a read error, since a much larger clone is one nucleotide away. The J gene is TRBJ2-1, the V gene TRBV12-3 or TRBV12-4; TRBD2 is a possible D gene (7 bases). The CDR3 spans 14 residues. In DNA, the CDR3 is TGTGCCAGCAGTCCCGGCGGGGGCAACAATGAGCAGTGCTTC. This encodes CASSPGGGNNEQCF.

This clonotype was seen only a few times. The V and J genes are TRBV10-3 and TRBJ2-3; the match to TRBD1 covers 8 bases. The CDR3 covers 15 residues. Per the germline V gene, CDR1 is ENHRY and CDR2 is SYGVKD. V was clipped by 10 bases and J by 1 base; unmatched bases: 10. The CDR3 region is CATSGGLERTDTQYF. Written as DNA, the CDR3 is TGTGCCACCTCAGGGGGCCTAGAACGCACAGATACGCAGTATTTT.

This clonotype has a handful of counts. The chain recombines TRBV20-1 with TRBJ2-7, with D perhaps TRBD2 (5 bases). The J call may not be correct, given that the DNA end is closer to TRBJ2-5. This CDR3 is built from 14 residues. CDR1 DFQATT and CDR2 SNEGSKA come from the germline V gene (reference sequence). The CDR3 loop is CSARRETLPETQYF. The DNA for the CDR3 is TGCAGTGCTAGAAGGGAGACACTCCCGGAGACCCAGTACTTC.

The rearrangement uses TRBV6-1 and TRBJ2-3; D is unresolved. The ends were cut back, 7 bases at V and 0 bases at J, with 5 bases in the middle. The CDR3 consists of 12 residues. The V gene's germline CDR1 is MNHNS and CDR2 SASEGT. CDR3: CASTQSTDTQYF. In nucleotides, the CDR3 is TGTGCCAGCACCCAGAGCACAGATACGCAGTATTTT.

V and J are TRBV29-1 and TRBJ1-1, with D tentatively TRBD1 (6 bases). The CDR3 has 16 amino acids. The ends were cut back, 6 bases at V and 5 bases at J, with 25 bases in the middle. Germline V gene lookup returns CDR1 SQVTM and CDR2 ANQGSEA. CDR3 residues: CSVQYEGRGMRTEAFF. CDR3 coding DNA: TGCAGCGTCCAATATGAGGGCAGGGGCATGAGGACTGAAGCTTTCTTT.

The chain has TRBV25-1 and TRBJ2-1, with 9 bases that match TRBD2. The J call is uncertain, as TRBJ2-7 better fits the DNA end. The CDR3 length is 14 residues. Per the germline V gene, CDR1 is MGHDK and CDR2 is SYGVNS. CDR3 sequence reads: CASRQAGGFYEQYF. The CDR3 DNA reads as TGTGCCAGCAGGCAAGCGGGAGGATTCTACGAGCAGTACTTC.

This clonotype was detected only a few times. The rearrangement uses TRBV9 and TRBJ1-5; perhaps TRBD1 as D (5 bases). This CDR3 is built from 13 residues. The ends were cut back, 5 bases at V and 9 bases at J, with 15 bases in the middle. CDR1 and CDR2 (germline): SGDLS, YYNGEE. The CDR3 bases are TGTGCCAGCAGTGTTCCAGGGAACTGGCCCCAGCATTTT. Protein sequence: CASSVPGNWPQHF.

The rearrangement joins TRBV28 to TRBJ2-1; 9 bases align to TRBD1. The CDR3 sequence is 16 residues long. Germline lookup yields CDR1 MDHEN and CDR2 SYDVKM. V trimming: 3 bases; J trimming: 8 bases; junction bases outside the gene matches: 11. This CDR3 is CASSLVGQGLWDEQFF. CDR3 coding DNA: TGTGCCAGCAGTTTGGTTGGACAGGGGCTTTGGGATGAGCAGTTCTTC.

The chain recombines TRBV29-1 with TRBJ2-4; D is ambiguous. Deletions cut 6 bases from V and 2 bases from J, with 17 bases between. In germline, CDR1 is SQVTM, CDR2 ANQGSEA. The CDR3 length is 15 residues. CDR3 DNA: TGCAGCGTCGCTACACCCACGGGCCCCAAAAACATTCAGTACTTC. Protein: CSVATPTGPKNIQYF.

This clonotype came up a few times. For the CDR3, the DNA is TGCGCCAGCAGCCAAGATCAGGACCCTCCAGGGGCCCAGTACTTC. The encoded protein is CASSQDQDPPGAQYF. This chain joins TRBV4-1 and TRBJ2-7; a weak D match, TRBD1 (6 bases). V lost 0 bases and J lost 10, with 19 bases in between. The CDR3 loop spans 15 amino acids. The germline V gene has CDR1 MGHRA and CDR2 YSYEKL.

This clonotype was counted a single time. The chain couples TRBV2 to TRBJ2-3; no clear D. The CDR3 is 15 residues long. The V gene's germline CDR1 is SNHLY and CDR2 FYNNEI. V was shortened by 0 bases and J by 3 bases, with 10 bases between the two germline ends. The CDR3 protein is CASSEAWQETDTQYF. The CDR3 coding sequence is TGTGCCAGCAGTGAAGCGTGGCAGGAGACAGATACGCAGTATTTT. The full variable domain, in which reference TRBV2 and TRBJ2-3 provide the parts outside the CDR3, is EPEVTQTPSHQVTQMGQEVILRCVPISNHLYFYWYRQILGQKVEFLVSFYNNEISEKSEIFDDQFSVERPDGSNFTLKIRSTKLEDSAMYFCASSEAWQETDTQYFGPGTRLTVL.

This clonotype was counted only a few times. The chain combines TRBV5-1 with TRBJ1-2; D remains unclear. V was shortened by 0 bases and J by 4 bases, with 13 bases between the two germline ends. This CDR3 comprises 15 residues. Germline CDR1 SGHRS, CDR2 YFSETQ. The CDR3 loop is CASSLEGTWGYGYTF. The CDR3 nucleotides are TGCGCCAGCAGCTTGGAAGGCACCTGGGGCTATGGCTACACCTTC.

The CDR3 DNA sequence: TGTGCCTGGAGAGGGATTGGCTACACCTTC. It encodes CAWRGIGYTF. The chain uses TRBV30 and TRBJ1-2, with no clear D. The CDR3 loop spans 10 amino acids. Trimming shortened V by 3 bases and J by 7 bases, and 6 bases separated the two germline ends. Germline V gene data show CDR1 as GTSNPN and CDR2 as SVGIG (reference sequence).

This clonotype was recorded many times. This chain links TRBV3-1 with TRBJ2-1; D call uncertain. Looked up from germline, CDR1 is LGHDT and CDR2 is YNNKEL (reference sequence). Trimming took off 4 bases at V and 6 bases at J, with 10 bases between the two ends. The CDR3 runs to 13 residues. CDR3 loop: CASSRPNGNEQFF. The CDR3 DNA reads TGTGCCAGCAGCCGGCCCAACGGCAATGAGCAGTTCTTC.